What follows are 8 T cell receptor beta chains derived from one specimen sequenced in a study of control samples from healthy donors and cancer patients. Profiling relied on immunoSEQ multiplex PCR, and the TCRdb table lists in-frame clones only, not all of them. Altogether approximately 70,000 clones are present, more than 80% being singletons, with the ten largest covering over 13%. What was sequenced was blood. The receptors were sampled from a man over 45 in good health.

The gene calls are TRBV6-6 and TRBJ1-5; D ambiguous. Trimming took off 3 bases at V and 3 bases at J, with 9 bases between the two ends. Germline loops: CDR1 MNHNY, CDR2 SVGAGI (reference sequence). This CDR3 has 14 residues. Here the CDR3 DNA reads TGTGCCAGCAGTTATCCGCAGGCCAATCAGCCCCAGCATTTT. It is translated as CASSYPQANQPQHF.

The gene calls are TRBV18 and TRBJ2-7, with D tentatively TRBD2 (6 bases). The length of the CDR3 is 15 residues. CDR1 is KGHSH, CDR2 LQKENI, per germline. The V end was cut by 2 bases, the J end by 0 bases, with 11 bases between. The CDR3 region is CASSPSRELSYEQYF. In DNA, the CDR3 is TGTGCCAGCTCACCATCTCGGGAGCTCTCCTACGAGCAGTACTTC.

This chain links TRBV11-2 with TRBJ1-6, with 7 bases matching TRBD1. V was clipped by 3 bases and J by 7 bases; unmatched bases: 6. The CDR3 sequence is 15 residues long. From germline, CDR1 is SGHAT and CDR2 FQNNGV. The CDR3 is CASSLTGQQNSPLHF. The CDR3 DNA sequence: TGTGCCAGCAGCTTGACGGGACAGCAAAATTCACCCCTCCACTTT.

V is TRBV7-2 and J is TRBJ2-6; D uncertain. Per germline, CDR1 SGHTA and CDR2 FQGNSA. This CDR3 region has 14 residues. V was trimmed by 1 base and J by 7 bases, leaving 8 bases between them. The CDR3 is CASSLGLGANVLTF. The CDR3 region has the DNA TGTGCCAGCAGCTTAGGTCTGGGAGCCAACGTCCTGACTTTC.

The chain carries TRBV7-2 and TRBJ1-1; TRBD1 is a possible D gene (5 bases). Germline CDR1 SGHTA, CDR2 FQGNSA. V was trimmed by 1 base and J by 2 bases, leaving 20 bases between them. CDR3 length: 18 residues. CDR3 DNA sequence: TGTGCCAGCAGCTTAGAACTCGGGGCAGCCAGTTTTAACACTGAAGCTTTCTTT. Translation gives CASSLELGAASFNTEAFF.

The chain has TRBV7-9 and TRBJ1-2; 8 bases line up with TRBD1. Germline trimming cut 2 bases from V and 8 bases from J; bases unmatched to any gene: 7. This CDR3 is 14 amino acids long. Germline loops: CDR1 SEHNR, CDR2 FQNEAQ (reference sequence). Written as DNA, the CDR3 is TGTGCCAGCAGCTTATTAGGACAGGGAATCGGCTACACCTTC. It codes for CASSLLGQGIGYTF.

The gene calls are TRBV29-1 and TRBJ2-7; 9 bases line up with TRBD1. V lost 4 bases and J lost 1; bases outside the gene matches: 5. The CDR3 is 14 amino acids. The germline gives CDR1 SQVTM, CDR2 ANQGSEA. CDR3 loop: CSVVPGQGSYEQYF. DNA for the CDR3: TGCAGCGTTGTACCGGGACAGGGTTCCTACGAGCAGTACTTC.

This clone was observed a few times. The chain recombines TRBV5-1 with TRBJ2-7, with 7 bases that match TRBD1. Germline V CDR1 and CDR2: SGHRS, YFSETQ. This CDR3 is 16 amino acids long. V lost 4 bases to trimming and J lost 3 bases; unmatched junction nucleotides: 13. DNA for the CDR3: TGCGCCAGCAGCCGCACAGGGGCGGTCCCGGGCTACGAGCAGTACTTC. It encodes CASSRTGAVPGYEQYF.